The 32 T cell receptor beta chains below all came from one sample that was sequenced in a study of T cells in Graves' hyperthyroidism and ophthalmopathy. Amplification of TCR beta CDR3 regions used RNA as the template. TCR CDR3 regions were first amplified by RT-PCR with HTBI primers. In TCRdb, the multiplex PCR reads were re-called with MiXCR into one record per CDR3 protein. The profile shows approximately 420,000 distinct CDR3 sequences, roughly 13% of them singletons. The material sequenced was blood. Receptors were obtained from a woman younger than 35 with Graves' hyperthyroidism.

The table lists this clonotype with many counts. J is TRBJ2-1 and V is TRBV11-2; D call uncertain. The CDR3 has 18 residues. V shed 1 base and J shed 4 bases, with 20 bases lying between them. Looked up from germline, CDR1 is SGHAT and CDR2 is FQNNGV. The CDR3 sequence is CASSLVRPGAWGYNEQFF. The CDR3 coding sequence is TGTGCCAGCAGCTTAGTGAGGCCGGGTGCCTGGGGTTACAATGAGCAGTTCTTC.

This clonotype occurred many times. The chain recombines TRBV30 with TRBJ1-2; D is unresolved. The germline V gene has CDR1 GTSNPN and CDR2 SVGIG (reference sequence). Trimming stripped 0 bases from V and 2 bases from J, with 7 bases between. The CDR3 loop spans 13 amino acids. CDR3 sequence reads: CAWSVGWNYGYTF. Written as DNA, the CDR3 is TGTGCCTGGAGTGTTGGCTGGAACTATGGCTACACCTTC.

This clonotype was recorded many times. This rearrangement joins TRBV11-2 to TRBJ1-2; tentative D call: TRBD1 (5 bases). The V and J ends lost 1 base and 3 bases respectively, with 9 bases between them. The germline V gene encodes CDR1 SGHAT and CDR2 FQNNGV. The CDR3 contains 14 residues. Written as DNA, the CDR3 is TGTGCCAGCAGCTTAGGGCAGGGTTACTATGGCTACACCTTC. This sequence encodes CASSLGQGYYGYTF.

This clonotype was recorded a few times. The genes are TRBV29-1 and TRBJ2-5, with D possibly being TRBD1 (7 bases). Per germline, CDR1 SQVTM and CDR2 ANQGSEA. The CDR3 totals 14 residues. Trimming pared 5 bases from V and 4 bases from J, leaving 17 bases between. CDR3 nucleotides: TGCAGCGTTCCAATACGGAGGGGGCGAGAGACCCAGTACTTC. This encodes CSVPIRRGRETQYF.

The sample holds a few counts of this clonotype. The DNA of the CDR3 is TGTGCCAGCAGAAAGACAGGCGGGTATGGCTACACCTTC. Translating gives CASRKTGGYGYTF. The chain combines TRBV6-1 with TRBJ1-2, with TRBD1 as a possible D gene (6 bases). CDR1 and CDR2 (germline): MNHNS, SASEGT. This CDR3 has 13 amino acids. Trimming took off 6 bases at V and 5 bases at J, with 13 bases between the two ends.

This clonotype was found a few times. The V gene is TRBV15, the J gene TRBJ2-7; D may be TRBD1 or TRBD2 (5 bases each). Between the trimmed V and J ends, which lost 6 bases and 2 bases, there was a span of 20 bases. Germline loops: CDR1 LNHNV, CDR2 YYDKDF (reference sequence). The CDR3 contains 16 residues. The chain's CDR3 is CATSNPRDLYTYEQYF. CDR3 sequence (DNA): TGTGCCACCAGTAATCCCCGGGACCTATATACCTACGAGCAGTACTTC.

This clonotype occurred many times. The genes are TRBV12-3 or TRBV12-4 and TRBJ2-7, with D unclear. This CDR3 has 14 amino acids. The ends were cut back, 4 bases at V and 2 bases at J, with 12 bases in the middle. CDR3 amino acids: CASSYQALTYEQYF. CDR3 coding DNA: TGTGCCAGCAGTTACCAGGCTCTCACCTACGAGCAGTACTTC.

The chain joins TRBV14 to TRBJ1-2, with D unclear. V lost 1 base and J 9 bases, leaving 12 bases between the germline ends. CDR1 and CDR2 (germline): SGHDN, FVKESK. The CDR3 loop spans 13 amino acids. CDR3 coding DNA: TGTGCCAGCAGCCAAGGAAACTATGGAAGCTACACCTTC. It codes for CASSQGNYGSYTF.

In this sample, this clonotype turned up once. The chain recombines TRBV28 with TRBJ2-7; 9 bases map to TRBD1. Germline lookup yields CDR1 MDHEN and CDR2 SYDVKM. The CDR3 length is 14 residues. The V segment lost 6 bases and the J segment 1 base; nucleotides outside the gene matches: 4. The CDR3 here is CASRIGTGSYEQYF. CDR3 DNA: TGTGCCAGCAGAATAGGGACAGGGTCCTACGAGCAGTACTTC.

This clonotype has only a few counts. V is TRBV6-1 and J is TRBJ1-5; D gene ambiguous. This CDR3 is built from 14 residues. V gave up 5 bases and J gave up 0 bases, with 8 bases separating them. Germline values: CDR1 MNHNS, CDR2 SASEGT. CDR3 amino acids: CASSPYTSNQPQHF. The CDR3, as DNA: TGTGCCAGCAGTCCCTACACTAGCAATCAGCCCCAGCATTTT.

This chain connects TRBV3-1 to TRBJ2-7, with 12 positions matching TRBD2. V shed 3 bases and J 0 bases; nucleotides not matched to a gene: 6. Germline CDR1 is LGHDT and CDR2 is YNNKEL (reference sequence). The length of the CDR3 is 17 residues. CDR3 bases: TGTGCCAGCAGCCAGAGGACTAGCGGGGTCAGCTCCTACGAGCAGTACTTC. The encoded protein is CASSQRTSGVSSYEQYF.

A note on this clonotype: It may be a read error: a sequence one base away is much more abundant. The genes are TRBV18 and TRBJ1-1; D not certain. Germline V gene lookup returns CDR1 KGHSH and CDR2 LQKENI. The CDR3 is 15 residues long. V was trimmed by 0 bases and J by 6 bases, leaving 14 bases between them. The CDR3 region has the DNA TGTGCCAGCTCACCACCGACGGGGTCTAGGGCTGAAGCTTTCTTT. Its translation: CASSPPTGSRAEAFF.

There are many counts of this clonotype. The chain uses TRBV7-8 and TRBJ1-4; D is possibly TRBD1 (5 bases). Trimming shortened V by 5 bases and J by 10 bases, and 20 bases separated the two germline ends. Germline V gives CDR1 SGHVS, CDR2 FQNEAQ. CDR3 length equals 15 residues. The CDR3 coding sequence is TGTGCCAGCAGCCCCGAGGGGAGGGTGCCTGGAAAACTGTTTTTT. Its translation: CASSPEGRVPGKLFF.

This clonotype occurred once. The chain links TRBV29-1 to TRBJ1-6; 9 bases align to TRBD1. Germline V gene data show CDR1 as SQVTM and CDR2 as ANQGSEA. The V and J ends lost 6 bases and 8 bases, in that order; junction bases with no gene match: 5. The CDR3 is made up of 13 amino acids. CDR3 bases: TGCAGCGTCCGGACAGGGGCCTATTCACCCCTCCACTTT. Its translation: CSVRTGAYSPLHF.

V is TRBV5-8 and J is TRBJ2-5; TRBD2 matches 7 bases. V gave up 0 bases and J gave up 5 bases; unmatched junction bases: 7. This CDR3 is built from 15 residues. In germline, CDR1 is SGHTS, CDR2 YDEGEE. The CDR3 sequence is CASSLEGGRPETQYF. The CDR3 DNA reads as TGTGCCAGCAGCTTGGAGGGCGGGAGACCGGAGACCCAGTACTTC.

This clonotype showed up many times. The chain joins TRBV28 to TRBJ1-3; tentatively, D is TRBD1 (6 bases). In germline, CDR1 is MDHEN, CDR2 SYDVKM. V gave up 5 bases and J gave up 0 bases, with 11 bases separating them. This CDR3 is built from 15 residues. CDR3 sequence (DNA): TGTGCCAGCAGTCGCGACAGGAGCTCTGGAAACACCATATATTTT. Translating it yields CASSRDRSSGNTIYF.

Only a few counts were recorded for this clonotype. The gene calls are TRBV5-5 and TRBJ2-1; D gene uncertain. The CDR3 covers 15 residues. Germline CDR1 reads SGHKS; CDR2 reads YYEKEE (reference sequence). V gave up 6 bases and J gave up 1 base, with 14 bases separating them. CDR3 loop: CASTFVRQSYNEQFF. The DNA for the CDR3 is TGTGCCAGCACCTTTGTTAGACAATCCTACAATGAGCAGTTCTTC. Using reference TRBV5-5 and TRBJ2-1 for the parts outside the CDR3, the full variable domain is DAGVTQSPTHLIKTRGQQVTLRCSPISGHKSVSWYQQVLGQGPQFIFQYYEKEERGRGNFPDRFSARQFPNYSSELNVNALLLGDSALYLCASTFVRQSYNEQFFGPGTRLTVL.

There are many counts of this clonotype. The J gene is TRBJ2-7, the V gene TRBV27; 7 nucleotides align to TRBD1. The germline V gene has CDR1 MNHEY and CDR2 SMNVEV (reference sequence). The junction had 8 bases not matched to a gene; V was cut back by 3 bases and J by 3 bases. The CDR3 length is 15 residues. CDR3 residues: CASSFTAGTDYEQYF. The CDR3 DNA sequence: TGTGCCAGCAGTTTTACTGCCGGGACAGACTACGAGCAGTACTTC.

This clonotype was seen at least ten times. The CDR3 loop is CASSRLRVTEAFF. CDR3 coding DNA: TGTGCCAGCAGCCGACTCCGGGTCACTGAAGCTTTCTTT. This chain connects TRBV12-3 or TRBV12-4 to TRBJ1-1; D unclear. The V end was cut by 6 bases, the J end by 4 bases, with 12 bases between. The CDR3 spans 13 residues.

The chain employs TRBV6-1 and TRBJ1-2, with D possibly being TRBD1 (6 bases). V was shortened by 6 bases and J by 2 bases, with 13 bases between the two germline ends. Germline V CDR1 and CDR2: MNHNS, SASEGT. This CDR3 spans 14 amino acids. The CDR3 loop reads CASSRSTGNYGYTF. CDR3 in DNA: TGTGCCAGCAGCAGATCTACAGGGAACTATGGCTACACCTTC.

The rearrangement uses TRBV5-5 and TRBJ2-2; D uncertain. The V end was cut by 1 base, the J end by 2 bases, with 12 bases between. This CDR3 is 16 amino acids long. Germline-derived CDR1 and CDR2 are SGHKS and YYEKEE (reference sequence). In DNA form, the CDR3 reads TGTGCCAGCAGCTTGTCTGGCAGTTATAACACCGGGGAGCTGTTTTTT. It codes for CASSLSGSYNTGELFF.

This clonotype came up a few times. The chain uses TRBV20-1 and TRBJ2-1, with 14 nucleotides matching TRBD2. Trimming took 8 bases from V and 9 from J; bases not matched to a gene: 9. This CDR3 comprises 14 residues. Germline CDR1 DFQATT, CDR2 SNEGSKA (reference sequence). The CDR3 spells CSCAPGLAGVEQFF. In DNA form, the CDR3 reads TGCAGTTGTGCTCCGGGACTAGCGGGAGTTGAGCAGTTCTTC.

This clonotype came up many times. The chain is built from TRBV30 and TRBJ1-6; 8 bases are a match to TRBD1. The germline V gene has CDR1 GTSNPN and CDR2 SVGIG (reference sequence). The V segment lost 4 bases and the J segment 7 bases; nucleotides outside the gene matches: 6. The CDR3 extends over 14 amino acids. The CDR3 nucleotides read TGTGCCTGGACGGCAGGACAGGGAAATTCACCCCTCCACTTT. This codes for CAWTAGQGNSPLHF.

Note on this clonotype: This sequence may be a read error, since a much larger clone differs from it by one base. The chain's CDR3 is CATSLGPSDGQFF. The CDR3 nucleotides read TGCGCCACCAGCTTGGGGCCCAGCGATGGGCAGTTCTTC. The rearrangement joins TRBV5-1 to TRBJ2-1; D might be TRBD1 (5 bases). The length of the CDR3 is 13 residues. Germline V gives CDR1 SGHRS, CDR2 YFSETQ. Variable domain in full (rest from reference TRBV5-1 and TRBJ2-1): KAGVTQTPRYLIKTRGQQVTLSCSPISGHRSVSWYQQTPGQGLQFLFEYFSETQRNKGNFPGRFSGRQFSNSRSEMNVSTLELGDSALYLCATSLGPSDGQFFGPGTRLTVL.

This clonotype was picked up one time. The chain couples TRBV5-6 to TRBJ2-3; 9 bases are shared with TRBD1. Germline assignment: CDR1 SGHDT and CDR2 YYEEEE. Trimming at V came to 5 bases and at J to 6 bases, leaving 7 bases not matched to a gene. The CDR3 totals 14 residues. CDR3 in DNA: TGTGCCAGCAGAAGCCGGGACAGGGTTGATACGCAGTATTTT. This gives the protein CASRSRDRVDTQYF.

This clonotype occurred many times. The rearrangement links TRBV11-2 to TRBJ1-1, with D unresolved. Germline V gives CDR1 SGHAT, CDR2 FQNNGV. V was trimmed by 0 bases and J by 5 bases, leaving 13 bases between them. CDR3 length: 15 residues. The CDR3 DNA follows: TGTGCCAGCAGCTTAGAGGCCCGGGAGAAAACTGAAGCTTTCTTT. Translation gives CASSLEAREKTEAFF. Full variable domain (remainder filled in from reference TRBV11-2 and TRBJ1-1): EAGVAQSPRYKIIEKRQSVAFWCNPISGHATLYWYQQILGQGPKLLIQFQNNGVVDDSQLPKDRFSAERLKGVDSTLKIQPAKLEDSAVYLCASSLEAREKTEAFFGQGTRLTVV.

This clonotype has a count of ten or more. The chain has TRBV28 and TRBJ1-1; 8 bases map to TRBD1. The CDR3 covers 14 residues. J lost 5 bases, V lost 7 bases, and 9 bases had no gene match. The germline gives CDR1 MDHEN, CDR2 SYDVKM. CDR3 residues: CASTFVQGATEAFF. The CDR3 bases are TGTGCCAGCACATTCGTGCAGGGGGCTACTGAAGCTTTCTTT.

The chain links TRBV12-3 or TRBV12-4 to TRBJ1-5; no definite D call. The CDR3 extends over 15 amino acids. Trimming cost V 5 bases and J 5 bases, with 16 bases left between them. In DNA, the CDR3 is TGTGCCAGCAGTCCCTGGGGAGAGAAAGATCAGCCCCAGCATTTT. Protein sequence: CASSPWGEKDQPQHF.

Only a few counts were recorded for this clonotype. The chain employs TRBV20-1 and TRBJ2-7, with 8 positions matching TRBD2. V trimming: 3 bases; J trimming: 3 bases; junction bases outside the gene matches: 4. This CDR3 spans 13 amino acids. Per the germline V gene, CDR1 is DFQATT and CDR2 is SNEGSKA (reference sequence). The CDR3 spells CSARGLVHYEQYF. The CDR3 DNA sequence: TGCAGTGCTAGGGGACTAGTTCACTACGAGCAGTACTTC.

This clonotype has ten or more counts. The rearrangement joins TRBV28 to TRBJ1-5; the D gene is possibly TRBD1 (6 bases). V shed 6 bases and J shed 7 bases, with 10 bases lying between them. Germline CDR1 is MDHEN and CDR2 is SYDVKM. The CDR3 has 12 amino acids. The CDR3 DNA reads as TGTGCCAGCAGCTCCAGGGGACAGCCCCAGCATTTT. Protein sequence: CASSSRGQPQHF.

This clonotype was detected many times. This chain joins TRBV6-5 and TRBJ2-1; 12 bases are shared with TRBD2. The junction had 4 bases not matched to a gene; V was cut back by 0 bases and J by 7 bases. The CDR3 loop spans 16 amino acids. Germline-derived CDR1 and CDR2 are MNHEY and SVGAGI. The CDR3 bases are TGTGCCAGCAGTTACTCGCCTAGCGGGAGGGGGAATGAGCAGTTCTTC. It specifies CASSYSPSGRGNEQFF.

The CDR3 sequence is CASSGQGISYNEQFF. CDR3 bases: TGCGCCAGCAGCGGACAGGGGATCTCCTACAATGAGCAGTTCTTC. The chain combines TRBV4-1 with TRBJ2-1; 9 bases fit TRBD1. V lost 5 bases and J lost 0; bases outside the gene matches: 2. Germline V gene lookup returns CDR1 MGHRA and CDR2 YSYEKL. The CDR3 is 15 residues long.